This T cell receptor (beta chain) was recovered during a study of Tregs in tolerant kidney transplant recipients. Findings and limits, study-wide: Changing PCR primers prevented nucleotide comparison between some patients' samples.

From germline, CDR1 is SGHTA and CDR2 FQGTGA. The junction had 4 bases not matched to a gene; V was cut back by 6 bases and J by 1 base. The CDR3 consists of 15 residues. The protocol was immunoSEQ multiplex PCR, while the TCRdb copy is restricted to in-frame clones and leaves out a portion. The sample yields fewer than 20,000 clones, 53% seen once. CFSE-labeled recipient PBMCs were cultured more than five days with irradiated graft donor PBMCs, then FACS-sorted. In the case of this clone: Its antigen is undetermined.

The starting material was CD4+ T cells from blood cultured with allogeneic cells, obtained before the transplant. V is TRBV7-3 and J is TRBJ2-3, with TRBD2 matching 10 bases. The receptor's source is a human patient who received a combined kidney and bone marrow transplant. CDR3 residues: CASRPGTSGTDTQYF. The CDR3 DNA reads TGTGCCAGCAGACCCGGGACTAGCGGCACAGATACGCAGTATTTT.